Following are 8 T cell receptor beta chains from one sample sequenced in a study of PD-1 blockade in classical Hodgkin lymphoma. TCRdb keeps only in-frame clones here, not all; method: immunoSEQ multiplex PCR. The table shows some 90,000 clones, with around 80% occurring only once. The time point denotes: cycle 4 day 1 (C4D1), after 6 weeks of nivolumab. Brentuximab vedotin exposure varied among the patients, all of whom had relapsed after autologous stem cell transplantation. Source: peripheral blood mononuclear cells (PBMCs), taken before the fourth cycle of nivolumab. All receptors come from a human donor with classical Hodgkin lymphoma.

As DNA, the CDR3 is TGTGCCAGCAGTTACAATCTTAATCAGCCCCAGCATTTT. It yields the protein CASSYNLNQPQHF. This chain uses TRBV6-5 with TRBJ1-5; D remains unclear. The CDR3 runs to 13 residues. CDR1 is MNHEY and CDR2 is SVGAGI in the germline V gene. Trimming took off 2 bases at V and 4 bases at J, with 6 bases between the two ends.

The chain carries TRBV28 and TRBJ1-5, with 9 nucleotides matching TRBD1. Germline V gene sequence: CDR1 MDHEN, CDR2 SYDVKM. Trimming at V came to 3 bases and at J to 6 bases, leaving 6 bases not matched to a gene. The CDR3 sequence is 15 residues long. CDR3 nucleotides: TGTGCCAGCAGTTTTTTCCGGGACAGGGCTCAGCCCCAGCATTTT. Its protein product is CASSFFRDRAQPQHF.

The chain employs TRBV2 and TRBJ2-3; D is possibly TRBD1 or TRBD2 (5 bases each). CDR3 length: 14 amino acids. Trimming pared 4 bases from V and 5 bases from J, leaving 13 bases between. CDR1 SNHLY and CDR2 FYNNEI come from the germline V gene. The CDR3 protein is CASSGQGRGDTQYF. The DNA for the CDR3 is TGTGCCAGCAGTGGTCAGGGCCGGGGAGATACGCAGTATTTT.

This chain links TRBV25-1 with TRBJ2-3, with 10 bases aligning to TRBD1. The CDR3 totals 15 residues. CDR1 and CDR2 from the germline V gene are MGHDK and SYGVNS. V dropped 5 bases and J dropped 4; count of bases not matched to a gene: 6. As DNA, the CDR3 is TGTGCCAGCAGTTGGGACAGGGGAGTCCCAGATACGCAGTATTTT. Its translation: CASSWDRGVPDTQYF.

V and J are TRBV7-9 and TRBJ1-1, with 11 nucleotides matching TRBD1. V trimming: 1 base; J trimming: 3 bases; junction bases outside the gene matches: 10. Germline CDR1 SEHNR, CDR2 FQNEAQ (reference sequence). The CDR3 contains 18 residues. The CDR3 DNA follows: TGTGCCAGCAGCTTAGGCTGGACAGGGGGCGCCGGGGACACTGAAGCTTTCTTT. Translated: CASSLGWTGGAGDTEAFF.

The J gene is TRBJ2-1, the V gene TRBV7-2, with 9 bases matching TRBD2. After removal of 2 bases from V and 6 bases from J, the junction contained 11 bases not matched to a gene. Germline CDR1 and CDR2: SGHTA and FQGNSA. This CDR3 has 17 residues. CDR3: CASSLPRTAGGGNEQFF. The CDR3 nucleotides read TGTGCCAGCAGCTTACCGCGCACGGCGGGAGGGGGCAATGAGCAGTTCTTC.

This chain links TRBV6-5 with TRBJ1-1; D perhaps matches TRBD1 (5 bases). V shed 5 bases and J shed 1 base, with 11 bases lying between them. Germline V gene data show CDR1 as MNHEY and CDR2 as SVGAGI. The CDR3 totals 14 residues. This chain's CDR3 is CASSRGGGNTEAFF. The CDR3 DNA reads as TGTGCCAGCAGTCGGGGGGGTGGGAACACTGAAGCTTTCTTT.

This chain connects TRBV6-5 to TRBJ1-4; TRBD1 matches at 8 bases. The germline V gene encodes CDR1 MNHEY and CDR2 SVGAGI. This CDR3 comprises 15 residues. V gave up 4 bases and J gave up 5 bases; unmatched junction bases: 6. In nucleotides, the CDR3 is TGTGCCAGCAGTTCCAGGACAGGGATGAATGAAAAACTGTTTTTT. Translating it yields CASSSRTGMNEKLFF.